The entry below describes one T cell receptor (beta chain). The data stem from a study of blood T cell repertoires in COVID-19. The CDR3 extends over 14 amino acids. CDR1 and CDR2 (germline): LGHDT, YNNKEL (reference sequence). V lost 0 bases, J lost 8 bases, and 11 bases lay in between. Clones were read by immunoSEQ multiplex PCR, and TCRdb kept only the in-frame ones, dropping some. This sample has approximately 46,000 clones, with around 86% found just once. This TCR was recovered from a man in his sixties with active or convalescent COVID-19. The sequencing sample was made of peripheral blood. The chain is built from TRBV3-1 (or the pseudogene TRBV3-2) and TRBJ2-1, with D maybe TRBD2 (5 bases). CDR3 DNA sequence: TGTGCCAGCAGCCAAGAACTAGATCGCGATGAGCAGTTCTTC. It specifies CASSQELDRDEQFF.